This T cell receptor (beta chain) was found in a study of cytomegalovirus exposure and HLA in healthy donors. PCR amplification relied on 60 Vbeta primers (plus 13 Jbeta primers). TCRdb's copy holds only in-frame clones and misses some; the assay was immunoSEQ multiplex PCR. The sample comprises roughly 160,000 clones, 70% to 80% of which are singletons, and roughly 2% rests with the top ten. CDR3 length: 11 residues. The chain recombines TRBV7-5 with TRBJ2-3; TRBD2, the table's D call, lacks a check against the DNA. TRBV7-5 is a documented pseudogene. Sequences were obtained from PBMCs. The source is a man aged 50 or older in good health and CMV-seropositive. In nucleotides, the CDR3 is TGTGCGAGAGCGGGGACAGATACGCAGTATTTT. This sequence encodes CARAGTDTQYF.